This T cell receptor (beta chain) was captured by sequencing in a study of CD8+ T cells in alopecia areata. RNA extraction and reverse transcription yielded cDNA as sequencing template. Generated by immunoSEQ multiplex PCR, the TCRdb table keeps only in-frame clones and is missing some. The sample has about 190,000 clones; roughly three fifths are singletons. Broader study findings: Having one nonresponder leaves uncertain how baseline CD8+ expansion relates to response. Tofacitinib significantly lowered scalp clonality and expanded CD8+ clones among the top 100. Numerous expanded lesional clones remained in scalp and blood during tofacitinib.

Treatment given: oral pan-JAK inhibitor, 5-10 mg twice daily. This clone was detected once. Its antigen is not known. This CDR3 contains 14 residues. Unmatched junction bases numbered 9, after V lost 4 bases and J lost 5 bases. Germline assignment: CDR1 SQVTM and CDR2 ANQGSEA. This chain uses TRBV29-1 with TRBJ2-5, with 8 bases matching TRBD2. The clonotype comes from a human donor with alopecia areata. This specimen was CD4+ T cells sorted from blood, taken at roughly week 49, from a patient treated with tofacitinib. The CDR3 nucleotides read TGCAGCGTTGTACCAGCGGGGGTTAGGGAGACCCAGTACTTC. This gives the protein CSVVPAGVRETQYF. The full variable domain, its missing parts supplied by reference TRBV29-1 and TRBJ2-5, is SAVISQKPSRDICQRGTSLTIQCQVDSQVTMMFWYRQQPGQSLTLIATANQGSEATYESGFVIDKFPISRPNLTFSTLTVSNMSPEDSSIYLCSVVPAGVRETQYFGPGTRLLVL.